Sequencing of this TCR beta chain was carried out in a study of Ad26.COV2.S vaccination and SARS-CoV-2 variants (dated by TCRdb to the early 2020s). As for the study more broadly: Donors in the vaccine arm were drawn from COV1001, a multicentre, randomized, double-blind, placebo-controlled phase I-IIa trial testing Ad26.COV2.S in healthy adults. A total of around 32 samples were included in the TCR-sequenced set, comprising around 19 Ad26.COV2.S vaccine recipients, 5 placebo recipients and 8 SARS-CoV-2 convalescent individuals. The specificity and breadth of SARS-CoV-2-reactive T cell receptors after Ad26.COV2.S vaccination were assessed by TCRbeta repertoire sequencing. Trial participants were randomized into five groups of five: low-dose or high-dose Ad26.COV2.S given once or twice, or placebo on both occasions. Investigators remained blinded to trial group allocation during experiments and outcome assessment. Ad26.COV2.S was given intramuscularly at 5x10^10 or 1x10^11 viral particles, as a single shot or as two shots 56 days apart.

General findings and caveats noted by the study authors: The study was not powered for comparison of responses between vaccine doses or regimens. Non-spike TCR breadth was comparable between vaccine and placebo recipients, consistent with the vaccine containing only spike. Substantial breadth of spike-specific CD8+ and CD4+ T cell responses was reported after vaccination. Ad26.COV2.S recipients had higher spike-specific TCR breadth than placebo recipients (P = 0.0014). The authors noted that total T cell responses may have been underestimated by the TCR breadth and depth analyses.

CDR1 MNHEY and CDR2 SVGAGI are derived from the germline V gene. There are 15 amino acids in the CDR3, from cysteine to phenylalanine inclusive. The sequence is cut down to CDR3 DNA, 45 bases in frame from base 1. Trimming costs V 4 bases and J 5 bases, and their ends lie 14 bases apart. TCRbeta CDR3 regions were sequenced with the immunoSEQ Assay. After extraction, genomic DNA underwent amplification by bias-controlled multiplex PCR, followed by high-throughput sequencing. Under the source paper's analysis protocol: To quantify the absolute abundance of each unique TCRbeta CDR3 region, sequences were collapsed and filtered. T cell fraction was estimated by normalization of TCRbeta template counts to usable DNA, with usable DNA being measured through amplification of reference genes present in all nucleated cells. Repertoire TCRs were annotated as SARS-CoV-2-specific by exact matching of V gene, CDR3 amino acid sequence and J gene to a known reactive TCR set. The reference SARS-CoV-2 TCR set was derived from MIRA and filtered for enrichment in COVID-19-positive ImmuneCODE repertoires, a step that removed public or cross-reactive TCRs. Using the MIRA antigens, annotated TCRs were further analysed by specific ORF or by position within an ORF. Breadth was defined as the number of annotated unique rearrangements divided by the total number of unique productive rearrangements, and depth was defined as the summed frequency of the annotated unique rearrangements. Two-sided Wilcoxon rank-sum tests were applied when comparing TCR breadth between groups. The clones in this table, taken by TCRdb from immuneACCESS, are in-frame only. Not every clone is retained; where verified, under half of the shortfall comes from an unresolved V gene, and the cause of the rest is unknown. Clone size and V and J calls were adopted from that table, with D and trimming inferred from the DNA. The sample includes roughly 700,000 clones, with roughly 90% observed a single time. In total, the top ten clones hold about 1.5% of the sample.

In regard to this clone: Which antigen it targets is not known. No base-level quality is on record; no much larger clone is a single base apart.

The treatment or condition label here, explained by the study, means: 15 to 20 received Ad26.COV2.S at low or high dose, single or two shots; 5 received placebo; per-sample allocation not given. For vaccine and placebo recipients, repertoires were sequenced using samples collected on day 63 after the first injection. In Cohort 1b, 20 to 25 adults aged 18-55 years were enrolled at a single site in Boston, USA, between 29 July and 7 August 2020. As a vaccine, Ad26.COV2.S was a replication-incompetent adenovirus type 26 vector that expressed a prefusion-stabilized SARS-CoV-2 spike protein derived from the original Wuhan strain.

The rearranged chain carries TRBV6-5 and TRBJ1-4; tentative D gene TRBD1, with 5 bases matching. This receptor was identified in a person between 18 and 59 years old who received the Ad26.COV2.S COVID-19 vaccine or a placebo. The sample consisted of peripheral blood, taken in a trial of Ad26.COV2.S vaccine versus placebo. The CDR3 protein: CASSFSQGINEKLFF. The DNA sequence reads TGTGCCAGCAGTTTCTCGCAGGGAATAAATGAAAAACTGTTTTTT.